Below, one T cell receptor beta chain is given with its context. Its cognate antigen is unknown. This clone may be a read error of a much larger clone one base away. CDR1 and CDR2 (germline): SGHTA, FQGNSA. The CDR3 is 14 amino acids. The V end lost 4 bases, the J end lost 13 bases, and 20 bases lay between the germline ends. The data derive from a study of blood T cells in healthy people across ages. Study-level points and caveats: Long-lived donors carried more naive CD4+ cells and greater diversity than aged donors. The unknown donor CMV status may have confounded expanded clonotype changes.

For the second PCR, which ran for about 6 to 11 cycles, a sample-barcoded 5' primer and a J-beta primer mix were used. TCRdb itself ran the 5' RACE reads through MiXCR, one entry per CDR3 protein. The repertoire holds fewer than 2 million distinct CDR3 sequences, approximately 40% seen once, with about 21% in the top ten. This chain connects TRBV7-2 to TRBJ2-1; D perhaps matches TRBD1 (5 bases). Sequenced input: blood. The receptor was derived from a human donor in good health. The CDR3 sequence: CASSSTGIQETQFF. The CDR3 bases are TGTGCCAGCAGCTCAACAGGAATTCAAGAGACCCAGTTCTTC.